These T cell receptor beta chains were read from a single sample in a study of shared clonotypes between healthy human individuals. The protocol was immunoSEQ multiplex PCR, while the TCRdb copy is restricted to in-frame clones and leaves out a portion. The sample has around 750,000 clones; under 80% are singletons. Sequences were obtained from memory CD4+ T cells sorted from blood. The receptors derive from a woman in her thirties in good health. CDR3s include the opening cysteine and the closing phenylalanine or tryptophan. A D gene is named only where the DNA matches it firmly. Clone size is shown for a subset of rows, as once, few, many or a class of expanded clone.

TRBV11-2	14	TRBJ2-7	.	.	TGTGCCAGCAGCAAAAGTAGGCGGGATTACGAGCAGTACTTC	CASSKSRRDYEQYF
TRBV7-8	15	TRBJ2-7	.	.	TGTGCCAGCAGCTTCAGACAGGAAAGCTCCTACGAGCAGTACTTC	CASSFRQESSYEQYF
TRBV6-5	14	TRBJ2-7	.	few	TGTGCCAGCGCAACAACAGGGTCTCGGGGCGAGCAGTACTTC	CASATTGSRGEQYF
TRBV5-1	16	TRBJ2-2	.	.	TGCGCCAGCAGCTTGGTAGCGGCCCTGAACACCGGGGAGCTGTTTTTT	CASSLVAALNTGELFF
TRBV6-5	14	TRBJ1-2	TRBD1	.	TGTGCCAGCAAGAGGACAGGGGGGAGCTATGGCTACACCTTC	CASKRTGGSYGYTF
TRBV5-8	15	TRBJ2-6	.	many	TGTGCCAGCAGCTTGGATGGCTCTGGGGCCAACGTCCTGACTTTC	CASSLDGSGANVLTF
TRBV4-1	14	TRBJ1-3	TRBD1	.	TGCGCCAGCAGCCAAGCCGGGACAGCTAATACCATATATTTT	CASSQAGTANTIYF
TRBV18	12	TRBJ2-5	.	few	TGTGCCAGCTCATTGTACCAAGAGACCCAGTACTTC	CASSLYQETQYF
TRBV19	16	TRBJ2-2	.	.	TGTGCCAGTAGTATATATGGTGGGGTAGGCACCGGGGAGCTGTTTTTT	CASSIYGGVGTGELFF
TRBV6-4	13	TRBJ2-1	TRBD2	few	TGTGCCAGCAGGGCTAGCGGGAACAATGAGCAGTTCTTC	CASRASGNNEQFF
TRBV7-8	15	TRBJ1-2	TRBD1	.	TGTGCCAGCATCCCGGGGACAGAAGCTAACTATGGCTACACCTTC	CASIPGTEANYGYTF
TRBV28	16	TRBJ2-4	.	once	TGTGCCAGCAGTCTTACAGGGACCCTGGCCAAAAACATTCAGTACTTC	CASSLTGTLAKNIQYF
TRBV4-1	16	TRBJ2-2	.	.	TGCGCCAGCAGCCAAGTGTTGGGATTGAACACCGGGGAGCTGTTTTTT	CASSQVLGLNTGELFF
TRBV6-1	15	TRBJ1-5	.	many	TGTGCCAGCAGTGAACGGGGGTGGAGCAATCAGCCCCAGCATTTT	CASSERGWSNQPQHF
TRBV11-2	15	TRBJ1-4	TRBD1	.	TGTGCCAGCAGCCCCATGACAGGGAGTGGTGAAAAACTGTTTTTT	CASSPMTGSGEKLFF
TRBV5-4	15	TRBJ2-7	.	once	TGTGCCAGCAGCTTGCGCGGGACGGGAGTTGACGAGCAGTACTTC	CASSLRGTGVDEQYF
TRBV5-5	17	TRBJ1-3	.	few	TGTGCCAGCAGCTGGTCCGGTCGGACGGACTCTGGAAACACCATATATTTT	CASSWSGRTDSGNTIYF
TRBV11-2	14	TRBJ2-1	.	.	TGTGCCAGCAGCTTATACGGAGTCTACAATGAGCAGTTCTTC	CASSLYGVYNEQFF
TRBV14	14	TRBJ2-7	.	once	TGTGCCAGCTCAACTTTACGGGGGGCTTACGAGCAGTACTTC	CASSTLRGAYEQYF
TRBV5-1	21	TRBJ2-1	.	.	TGCGCCAGCAGCTTGTCCCTCTTGCTTAGCGCCGGAGGTAAGATCGGCAATGAGCAGTTCTTC	CASSLSLLLSAGGKIGNEQFF
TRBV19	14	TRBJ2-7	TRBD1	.	TGTGCCAGTAGCTACGGACAGGGACCCTACGAGCAGTACTTC	CASSYGQGPYEQYF
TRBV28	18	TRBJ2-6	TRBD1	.	TGTGCCAGCAGCCCAGACAGGGGCTACTACTCTGGGGCCAACGTCCTGACTTTC	CASSPDRGYYSGANVLTF
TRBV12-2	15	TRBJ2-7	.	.	TGTGCAAGTCGCTTTCTTACCGGCTGCTCCTACGAGCAGTACTTC	CASRFLTGCSYEQYF
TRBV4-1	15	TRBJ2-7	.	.	TGCGCCAGCAGCCTCGGGACCTTAGGGCCCTACGAGCAGTACTTC	CASSLGTLGPYEQYF
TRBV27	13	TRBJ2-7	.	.	TGTGCCAGCCGCTTGGCGGGCCCCTACGAGCAGTACTTC	CASRLAGPYEQYF
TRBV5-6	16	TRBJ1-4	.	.	TGTGCCAGCAGCTTGCCAGGGCAGGGTGAAGGAGAAAAACTGTTTTTT	CASSLPGQGEGEKLFF
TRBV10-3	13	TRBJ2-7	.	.	TGTGCCATCAGGGGGGGGACAGACGACGAGCAGTACTTC	CAIRGGTDDEQYF
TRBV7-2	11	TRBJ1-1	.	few	TGTGCCAGCAGCTTCGACACTGAAGCTTTCTTT	CASSFDTEAFF
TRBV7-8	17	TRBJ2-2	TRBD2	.	TGTGCCAGCAGCTTAGAGGGCGGGAGTTTTTCGGCCGGGGAGCTGTTTTTT	CASSLEGGSFSAGELFF
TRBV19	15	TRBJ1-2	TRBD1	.	TGTGCCAGTAGTACCCCGAAGGGGGCAGGCTATGGCTACACCTTC	CASSTPKGAGYGYTF
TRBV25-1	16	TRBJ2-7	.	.	TGTGCCAGCAGTGAATCAGTGTTGGGCGGGGACCAGGAGCAGTACTTC	CASSESVLGGDQEQYF
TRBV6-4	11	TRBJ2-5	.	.	TGTGCCAGCAGTCACGGAGAGACCCAGTACTTC	CASSHGETQYF
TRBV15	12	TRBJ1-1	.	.	TGTGCCACCAGCGGCGGACCCGGGGGAGCTTTCTTT	CATSGGPGGAFF
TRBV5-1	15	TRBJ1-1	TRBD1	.	TGCGCCAGCAGCTCGAAGCAGGGGGGCGTAGCTGAAGCTTTCTTT	CASSSKQGGVAEAFF
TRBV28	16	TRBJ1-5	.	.	TGTGCCAGCACCTCAGCCTTGTTGGGGGGGGCTCAGCCCCAGCATTTT	CASTSALLGGAQPQHF
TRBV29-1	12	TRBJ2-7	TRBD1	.	TGCAGCACCAGACAGGGGGATGAGAAGCAGTACTTC	CSTRQGDEKQYF
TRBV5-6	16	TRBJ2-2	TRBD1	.	TGTGCCAGCAGCTACCAATACAGGGGTGGCACCGGGGAGCTGTTTTTT	CASSYQYRGGTGELFF
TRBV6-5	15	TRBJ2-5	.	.	TGTGCCAGCAGTTACTCGAAGTTTGGCCCGGAGACCCAGTACTTC	CASSYSKFGPETQYF
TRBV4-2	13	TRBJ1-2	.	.	TGTGCCAGCAGCTTAGCTGGGGAGTCTGGCTACACCTTC	CASSLAGESGYTF
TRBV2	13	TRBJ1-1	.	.	TGTGCCAGCAGTGACCTGGGGAACACTGAAGCTTTCTTT	CASSDLGNTEAFF
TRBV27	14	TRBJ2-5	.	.	TGTGCCAGCAGTCGTAGGGGAGGGGGAGAGACCCAGTACTTC	CASSRRGGGETQYF
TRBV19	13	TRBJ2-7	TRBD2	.	TGTGCCAGTAGTATACCAGCGGGAGATATTCTGTACTTC	CASSIPAGDILYF
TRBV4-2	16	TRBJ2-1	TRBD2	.	TGTGCCAGCAGCCAATTAAGCGGGGCCTCGGTCGATGAGCAGTTCTTC	CASSQLSGASVDEQFF
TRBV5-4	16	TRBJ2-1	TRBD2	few	TGTGCCAGCAGCTCCGGGACTAGCGGGAGTTCCGGTGAGCAGTTCTTC	CASSSGTSGSSGEQFF
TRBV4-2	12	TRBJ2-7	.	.	TGTGCCAGCAGCCCCCACAGGGACGAGCAGTACTTC	CASSPHRDEQYF